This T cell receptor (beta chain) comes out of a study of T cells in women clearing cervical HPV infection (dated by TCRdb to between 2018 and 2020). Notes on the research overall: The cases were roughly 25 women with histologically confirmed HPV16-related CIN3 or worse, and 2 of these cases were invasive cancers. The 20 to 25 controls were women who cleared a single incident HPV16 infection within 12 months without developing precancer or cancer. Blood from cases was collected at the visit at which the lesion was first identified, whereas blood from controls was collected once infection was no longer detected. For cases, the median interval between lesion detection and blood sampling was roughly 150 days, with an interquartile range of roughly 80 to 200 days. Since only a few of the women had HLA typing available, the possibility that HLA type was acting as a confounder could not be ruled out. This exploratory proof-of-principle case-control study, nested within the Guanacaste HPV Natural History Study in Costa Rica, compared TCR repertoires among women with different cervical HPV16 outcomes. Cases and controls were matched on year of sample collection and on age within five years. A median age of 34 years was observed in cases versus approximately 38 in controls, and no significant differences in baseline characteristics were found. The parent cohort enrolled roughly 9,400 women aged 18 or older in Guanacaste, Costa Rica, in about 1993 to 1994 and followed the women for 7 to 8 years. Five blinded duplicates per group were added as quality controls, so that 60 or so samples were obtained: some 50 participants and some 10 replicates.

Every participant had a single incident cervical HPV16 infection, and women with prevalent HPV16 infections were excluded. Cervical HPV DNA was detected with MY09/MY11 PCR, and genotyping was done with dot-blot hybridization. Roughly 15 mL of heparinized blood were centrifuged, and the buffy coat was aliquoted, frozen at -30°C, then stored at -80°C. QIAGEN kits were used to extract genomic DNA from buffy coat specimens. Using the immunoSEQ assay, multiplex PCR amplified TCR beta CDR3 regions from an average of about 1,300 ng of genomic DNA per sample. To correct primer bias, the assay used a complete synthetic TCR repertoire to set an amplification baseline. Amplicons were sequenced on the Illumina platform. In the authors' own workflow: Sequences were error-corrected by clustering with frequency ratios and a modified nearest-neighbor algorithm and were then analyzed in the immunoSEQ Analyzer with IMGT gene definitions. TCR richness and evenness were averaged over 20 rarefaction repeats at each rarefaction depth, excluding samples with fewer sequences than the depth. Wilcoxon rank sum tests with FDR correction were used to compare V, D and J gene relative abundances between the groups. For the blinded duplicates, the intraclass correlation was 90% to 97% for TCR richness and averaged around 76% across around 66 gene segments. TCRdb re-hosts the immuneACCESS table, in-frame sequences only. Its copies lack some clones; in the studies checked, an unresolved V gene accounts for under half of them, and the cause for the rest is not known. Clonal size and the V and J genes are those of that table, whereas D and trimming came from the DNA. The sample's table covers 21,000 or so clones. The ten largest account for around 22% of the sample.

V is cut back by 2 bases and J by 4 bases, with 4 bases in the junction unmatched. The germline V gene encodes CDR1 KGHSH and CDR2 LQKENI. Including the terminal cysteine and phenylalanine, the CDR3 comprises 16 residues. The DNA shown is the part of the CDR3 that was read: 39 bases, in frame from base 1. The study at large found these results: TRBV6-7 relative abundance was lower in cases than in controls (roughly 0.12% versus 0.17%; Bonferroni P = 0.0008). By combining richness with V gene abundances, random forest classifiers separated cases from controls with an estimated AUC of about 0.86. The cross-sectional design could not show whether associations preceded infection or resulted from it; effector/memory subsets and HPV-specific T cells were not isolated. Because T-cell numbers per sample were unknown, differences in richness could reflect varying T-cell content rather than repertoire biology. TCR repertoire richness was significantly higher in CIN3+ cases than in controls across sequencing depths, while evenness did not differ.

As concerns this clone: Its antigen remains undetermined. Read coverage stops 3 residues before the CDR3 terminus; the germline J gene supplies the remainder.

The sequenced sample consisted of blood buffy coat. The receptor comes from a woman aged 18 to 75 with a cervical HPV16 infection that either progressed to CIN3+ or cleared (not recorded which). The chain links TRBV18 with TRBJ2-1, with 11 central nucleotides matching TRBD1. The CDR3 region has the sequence CASSPRGQGVYNEQFF. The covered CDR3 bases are TGTGCCAGCTCACCAAGGGGACAGGGGGTATACAATGAG.